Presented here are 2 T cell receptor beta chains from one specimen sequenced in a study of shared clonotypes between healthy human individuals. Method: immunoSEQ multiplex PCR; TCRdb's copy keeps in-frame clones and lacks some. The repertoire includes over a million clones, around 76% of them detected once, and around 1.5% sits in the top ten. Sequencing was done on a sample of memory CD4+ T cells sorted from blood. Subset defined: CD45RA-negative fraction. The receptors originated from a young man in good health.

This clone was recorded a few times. CDR3 in DNA: TGTGCCTGGAGTCGCGACAGGGCGAACACTGAAGCTTTCTTT. Protein product: CAWSRDRANTEAFF. The J gene is TRBJ1-1, the V gene TRBV30; the match to TRBD1 covers 7 bases. Trimming took 2 bases from V and 1 from J; bases not matched to a gene: 4. The germline gives CDR1 GTSNPN, CDR2 SVGIG (reference sequence). The CDR3 loop spans 14 amino acids.

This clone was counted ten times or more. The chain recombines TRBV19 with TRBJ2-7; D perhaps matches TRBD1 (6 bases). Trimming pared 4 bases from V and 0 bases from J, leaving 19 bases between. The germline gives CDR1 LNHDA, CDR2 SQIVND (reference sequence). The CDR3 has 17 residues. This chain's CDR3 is CASSRLPTPTGSYEQYF. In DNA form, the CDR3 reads TGTGCCAGTAGTAGATTGCCGACCCCGACAGGCTCCTACGAGCAGTACTTC.